Sequencing of this T cell receptor beta chain was carried out in a study of T cell responses to AZD1222 COVID-19 vaccine. The table came from immunoSEQ multiplex PCR; TCRdb's copy has only in-frame clones and leaves some out. The repertoire includes 150,000 to 200,000 clones, roughly nine tenths of them detected once, and roughly 1.2% sits in the top ten. The CDR3 runs to 15 residues. CDR1 and CDR2 from the germline V gene are KGHSH and LQKENI. Trimming cost V 3 bases and J 2 bases; bases outside gene matches: 3. The study's findings and limits: Baseline seropositivity occurred in only 5 to 7 AZD1222 recipients. Across spike, vaccine-associated CD4 TCRs were found, dominant at 160-218 and 743-854. Mostly white British, mostly female donors; authors suggested clonal diversity may be underestimated. Unmutated variant regions reportedly attract nearly half of all spike-specific TCRs.

With regard to this clone: Antigen unknown.

The source of this sequence is an adult who received the AZD1222 COVID-19 vaccine. The chain links TRBV18 to TRBJ1-2, with 10 bases that match TRBD1. Sequencing used peripheral blood, obtained 28 days after the second AZD1222 dose. For the CDR3, the DNA is TGTGCCAGCTCACCGACAGGGGGCGCCAACTATGGCTACACCTTC. Amino acids: CASSPTGGANYGYTF.